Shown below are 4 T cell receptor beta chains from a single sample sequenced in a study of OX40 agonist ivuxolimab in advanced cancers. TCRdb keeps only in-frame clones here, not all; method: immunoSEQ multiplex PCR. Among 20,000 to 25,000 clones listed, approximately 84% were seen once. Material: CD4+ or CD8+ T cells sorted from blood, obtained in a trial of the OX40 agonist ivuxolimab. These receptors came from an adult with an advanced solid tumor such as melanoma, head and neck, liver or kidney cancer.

CDR3 loop: CASSGHGTGASYNEQFF. The CDR3 nucleotides are TGTGCCAGCAGCGGCCACGGGACAGGGGCCTCCTACAATGAGCAGTTCTTC. This rearrangement joins TRBV11-3 to TRBJ2-1; 10 nucleotides agree with TRBD1. The CDR3 loop spans 17 amino acids. From germline, CDR1 is SGHNT and CDR2 YENEEA. Trimming at V came to 5 bases and at J to 0 bases, leaving 7 bases not matched to a gene.

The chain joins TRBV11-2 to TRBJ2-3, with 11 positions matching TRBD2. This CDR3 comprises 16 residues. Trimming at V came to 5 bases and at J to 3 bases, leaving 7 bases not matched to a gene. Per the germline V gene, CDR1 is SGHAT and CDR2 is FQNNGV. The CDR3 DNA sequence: TGTGCCAGCAGCGTCTTAGCGGGGGGGACGACAGATACGCAGTATTTT. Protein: CASSVLAGGTTDTQYF.

CDR3 sequence: CASSQGLLNSQQFF. The DNA of the CDR3 is TGTGCCAGCAGCCAGGGACTCCTAAATAGTCAGCAGTTCTTC. This chain uses TRBV13 with TRBJ2-1; maybe TRBD2 (6 bases). The CDR3 is 14 residues long. CDR1 is PRHDT and CDR2 is FYEKMQ in the germline V gene (reference sequence). V was pared by 5 bases and J by 11 bases, with 19 bases between. The whole variable domain, filled in from reference TRBV13 and TRBJ2-1, reads AAGVIQSPRHLIKEKRETATLKCYPIPRHDTVYWYQQGPGQDPQFLISFYEKMQSDKGSIPDRFSAQQFSDYHSELNMSSLELGDSALYFCASSQGLLNSQQFFGPGTRLTVL.

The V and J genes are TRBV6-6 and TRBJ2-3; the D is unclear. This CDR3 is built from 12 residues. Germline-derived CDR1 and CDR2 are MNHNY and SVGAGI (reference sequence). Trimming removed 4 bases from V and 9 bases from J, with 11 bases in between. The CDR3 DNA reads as TGTGCCAGCAGTTCTAGTGTGGACACGCAGTATTTT. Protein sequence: CASSSSVDTQYF.